This TCR beta chain came from a study of shared clonotypes between healthy human individuals. Study at large: CD4 naive cells filled three plates per donor, CD4 memory three, CD8 naive two and CD8 memory one.

TCRdb's copy holds only in-frame clones and misses some; the assay was immunoSEQ multiplex PCR. Altogether some 2.1 million clones are present, 93% being singletons, with the ten largest covering about 1.6%. A word on this clone: Its target is unknown. The sample contains more than one DNA sequence encoding this CDR3.

Points from the study as a whole: The genetic and exposure-history diversity represented was limited by few donors. Naive subsets, compared against memory subsets, generally had larger estimated richness values.

CD45RO negativity and positive selection for CCR7 defined naive CD8 cells, a population that excluded terminally differentiated effector memory CD45RA+ cells. Germline V lookup: CDR1 LGHNA, CDR2 YNFKEQ. The trim removed 3 bases at V and 6 bases at J, leaving 4 bases unmatched. The CDR3 spans 15 residues. Sequencing was performed on naive CD8+ T cells from PBMCs. The chain recombines TRBV4-2 with TRBJ1-5; TRBD1 matches 11 bases. The TCR sequence derives from a man between 18 and 29 years old in good health. Some clones in this sample may be carry-over from other donors' samples. CDR3 bases: TGTGCCAGCAGCCAGGACAGGGGGCGAGGTCAGCCCCAGCATTTT. This codes for CASSQDRGRGQPQHF.